Each of the 19 T cell receptor beta chains below was sequenced from the same sample in a study of blood T cell repertoires in COVID-19. TCRdb's copy holds only in-frame clones and misses some; the assay was immunoSEQ multiplex PCR. The table has approximately 250,000 clones, approximately 86% seen once. Input material: peripheral blood. The receptors here all came from a man between 18 and 29 years old with active or convalescent COVID-19.

The chain links TRBV10-3 to TRBJ1-1; 8 bases are a match to TRBD1. Germline CDR1 is ENHRY and CDR2 is SYGVKD. The CDR3 covers 15 residues. With 3 bases clipped from V and 3 bases from J, the junction kept 6 bases outside the gene matches. This chain's CDR3 is CAISDRGRVDTEAFF. The CDR3 nucleotides are TGTGCCATCAGTGACAGGGGGCGAGTGGACACTGAAGCTTTCTTT.

V gene TRBV7-3 combines with J gene TRBJ2-7, with D tentatively TRBD2 (6 bases). Between the trimmed V and J ends, which lost 8 bases and 4 bases, there was a span of 15 bases. From germline, CDR1 is SGHTA and CDR2 FQGTGA. The length of the CDR3 is 13 residues. In DNA form, the CDR3 reads TGTGCCAGCGCCCCCGTGGGGGGTTACGAGCAGTACTTC. This sequence encodes CASAPVGGYEQYF.

The rearrangement joins TRBV25-1 to TRBJ1-6; 8 nucleotides agree with TRBD1. Germline lookup yields CDR1 MGHDK and CDR2 SYGVNS. The trim removed 1 base at V and 7 bases at J, leaving 6 bases unmatched. The CDR3 has 16 amino acids. In nucleotides, the CDR3 is TGTGCCAGCAGTGAATTGCAGGGGGCGTGGAATTCACCCCTCCACTTT. Protein product: CASSELQGAWNSPLHF.

This clone was counted a few times. The V gene is TRBV5-1, the J gene TRBJ2-1, with TRBD2 matching over 10 bases. The CDR3 covers 15 residues. V shed 5 bases and J 1 base; nucleotides not matched to a gene: 3. From germline, CDR1 is SGHRS and CDR2 YFSETQ. The CDR3 region has the DNA TGCGCCAGCAGTCCTAGCGGGAGTTCCTACAATGAGCAGTTCTTC. This gives the protein CASSPSGSSYNEQFF.

The chain joins TRBV28 to TRBJ1-5; TRBD1 is a possible D gene (5 bases). The CDR3 runs 14 residues. Per germline, CDR1 MDHEN and CDR2 SYDVKM. V was cut by 3 bases and J by 5 bases, with 11 bases left in between. The CDR3 DNA sequence: TGTGCCAGCAGTTTGACGACAGTGCATCAGCCCCAGCATTTT. The encoded protein is CASSLTTVHQPQHF. Combining the CDR3 with reference TRBV28 and TRBJ1-5 gives the whole variable domain DVKVTQSSRYLVKRTGEKVFLECVQDMDHENMFWYRQDPGLGLRLIYFSYDVKMKEKGDIPEGYSVSREKKERFSLILESASTNQTSMYLCASSLTTVHQPQHFGDGTRLSIL.

The chain combines TRBV5-1 with TRBJ2-1; no reliable D call. V was cut by 2 bases and J by 0 bases, with 12 bases left in between. CDR1 is SGHRS and CDR2 is YFSETQ in the germline V gene. The CDR3 length is 16 residues. The CDR3 sequence is CASSFDPGSSYNEQFF. As DNA, the CDR3 is TGCGCCAGCAGCTTTGATCCAGGAAGCTCCTACAATGAGCAGTTCTTC.

This clone was detected a few times. The gene calls are TRBV19 and TRBJ2-7; 8 positions agree with TRBD2. The CDR3 covers 19 residues. In germline, CDR1 is LNHDA, CDR2 SQIVND (reference sequence). V lost 5 bases and J lost 6; bases outside the gene matches: 24. CDR3 residues: CASSRKRPSSAGVATEQYF. The DNA for the CDR3 is TGTGCCAGTAGTCGAAAAAGGCCTTCATCAGCGGGAGTAGCCACCGAGCAGTACTTC.

The chain carries TRBV16 and TRBJ1-2; 7 bases align to TRBD1. The CDR3 length is 17 residues. Germline CDR1 is KGHSY and CDR2 is FQNENV. The ends lost 7 bases at V and 1 base at J; junction bases unmatched: 15. CDR3 in DNA: TGTGCCAGCACCCACATGATACAGGGGACGTTTAACTATGGCTACACCTTC. Translating gives CASTHMIQGTFNYGYTF.

This clone appeared many times. The rearrangement joins TRBV4-2 to TRBJ2-3; TRBD2 matches 13 bases. After removal of 4 bases from V and 4 bases from J, the junction contained 8 bases not matched to a gene. Looked up from germline, CDR1 is LGHNA and CDR2 is YNFKEQ. The CDR3 totals 17 residues. The CDR3 spells CASSPGTSGITADTQYF. The CDR3 nucleotides read TGTGCCAGCAGCCCCGGGACTAGCGGGATTACCGCAGATACGCAGTATTTT.

The rearrangement uses TRBV10-2 and TRBJ2-2; 11 nucleotides line up with TRBD1. Trimming at V came to 6 bases and at J to 5 bases, leaving 8 bases not matched to a gene. CDR3 length: 16 residues. Germline assignment: CDR1 WSHSY and CDR2 SAAADI. CDR3 in DNA: TGCGCCAGCAGCCTCCCGGGACAGGGGGGAACCGGGGAGCTGTTTTTT. As protein: CASSLPGQGGTGELFF.

This rearrangement joins TRBV10-3 to TRBJ2-3, with a weak D call TRBD2 (6 bases). The ends were cut back, 6 bases at V and 5 bases at J, with 12 bases in the middle. This CDR3 comprises 13 residues. The germline CDR1 and CDR2 sequences are ENHRY and SYGVKD. CDR3 sequence: CAISQAEGDTQYF. The DNA for the CDR3 is TGTGCCATCAGCCAGGCGGAGGGAGATACGCAGTATTTT.

There are a few counts of this clone. The gene calls are TRBV7-3 and TRBJ2-2, with D possibly matching TRBD1 (5 bases). CDR1 and CDR2 from the germline V gene are SGHTA and FQGTGA. V lost 8 bases and J lost 8, with 21 bases in between. The CDR3 is made up of 15 amino acids. CDR3 in amino acids: CASGLGRATPGELFF. CDR3 nucleotide sequence: TGTGCCAGCGGTCTCGGCAGGGCCACCCCTGGGGAGCTGTTTTTT.

This chain connects TRBV5-1 to TRBJ2-5, with D possibly being TRBD1 (5 bases). Germline CDR1 and CDR2: SGHRS and YFSETQ. The CDR3 loop spans 15 amino acids. Trimming shortened V by 1 base and J by 5 bases, and 15 bases separated the two germline ends. For the CDR3, the DNA is TGCGCCAGCAGCTTGTTGAAGGGGCAAACTGAGACCCAGTACTTC. It encodes CASSLLKGQTETQYF.

This rearrangement joins TRBV29-1 to TRBJ2-3, with D uncertain. In germline, CDR1 is SQVTM, CDR2 ANQGSEA. The CDR3 length is 13 residues. V lost 4 bases and J lost 0, with 8 bases in between. The CDR3 loop reads CSVGSASTDTQYF. CDR3 coding DNA: TGCAGCGTTGGAAGCGCTAGCACAGATACGCAGTATTTT.

This chain joins TRBV7-9 and TRBJ2-7; D is unclear. The V gene lost 5 bases and the J gene lost 6 bases, with 11 bases spanning the gap. The length of the CDR3 is 12 residues. Germline lookup yields CDR1 SEHNR and CDR2 FQNEAQ (reference sequence). The CDR3 sequence is CASSTSYIEQYF. CDR3 coding DNA: TGTGCCAGCAGCACGTCTTACATCGAGCAGTACTTC.

The rearrangement uses TRBV24-1 and TRBJ2-5; D is perhaps TRBD1 (6 bases). Germline V gene sequence: CDR1 KGHDR, CDR2 SFDVKD. The CDR3 runs to 13 residues. V lost 4 bases to trimming and J lost 4 bases, with 9 bases between them. The CDR3: CATSDNRAETQYF. The DNA for the CDR3 is TGTGCCACCAGTGACAACAGGGCAGAGACCCAGTACTTC.

The rearrangement links TRBV28 to TRBJ1-1, with 7 bases identical to TRBD1. J lost 4 bases, V lost 6 bases, and 5 bases had no gene match. This CDR3 comprises 13 residues. CDR1 and CDR2 from the germline V gene are MDHEN and SYDVKM. CDR3 loop: CASRGGAGTEAFF. CDR3 DNA: TGTGCCAGCAGAGGGGGCGCTGGCACTGAAGCTTTCTTT. Variable domain in full (rest from reference TRBV28 and TRBJ1-1): DVKVTQSSRYLVKRTGEKVFLECVQDMDHENMFWYRQDPGLGLRLIYFSYDVKMKEKGDIPEGYSVSREKKERFSLILESASTNQTSMYLCASRGGAGTEAFFGQGTRLTVV.

The gene calls are TRBV19 and TRBJ2-5; D is unresolved. This CDR3 comprises 12 residues. Germline CDR1 reads LNHDA; CDR2 reads SQIVND (reference sequence). Trimming removed 6 bases from V and 5 bases from J, with 10 bases in between. The CDR3 DNA sequence: TGTGCCAGTAGCCCAGGTCGGGAGACCCAGTACTTC. As protein: CASSPGRETQYF.

The genes are TRBV30 and TRBJ2-5, with D possibly being TRBD2 (5 bases). The CDR3 covers 13 residues. V gave up 4 bases and J gave up 5 bases, with 14 bases separating them. Germline V gene data show CDR1 as GTSNPN and CDR2 as SVGIG (reference sequence). CDR3 loop: CAWTRGYVETQYF. The CDR3 DNA sequence: TGTGCCTGGACCAGAGGGTATGTGGAGACCCAGTACTTC.